Presented here are 13 T cell receptor beta chains from one specimen sequenced in a study of blood T cell repertoires in COVID-19 (dated by TCRdb to about 2020). Library prep was done by the immunoSEQ multiplex PCR assay. In its TCRdb copy, this immuneACCESS table keeps in-frame sequences only and misses some clones. Where compared with another copy, unresolved V genes explain less than half of these, and the others have no known cause. The sample records hundreds of thousands of clones, around 88% of which are singletons. The top ten constitute approximately 1.2% of the sample. The sequenced sample was PBMCs or T cells enriched from blood (not recorded which). Every receptor here comes from a woman aged 40 to 50 with acute COVID-19.

The sample holds a few counts of this clone. The V call is TRBV28, the J call TRBJ1-1; a possible D gene is TRBD1 (6 bases). V dropped 5 bases and J dropped 0 bases, with 13 bases sitting between them. CDR1 is MDHEN, CDR2 SYDVKM, per germline. The CDR3 loop spans 15 amino acids. The CDR3 protein is CASSPGGALNTEAFF. CDR3 sequence (DNA): TGTGCCAGCAGTCCCGGGGGGGCCCTGAACACTGAAGCTTTCTTT.

As DNA, the CDR3 is TGTGCCAGCAGCTCGCGCGGCGAGCAGTACGTC. It is translated as CASSSRGEQYV. The chain employs TRBV27 and TRBJ2-7; D not certain. The CDR3 consists of 11 residues. Deletions cut 6 bases from V and 6 bases from J, with 9 bases between. The germline CDR1 and CDR2 sequences are MNHEY and SMNVEV (reference sequence).

This chain joins TRBV6-5 and TRBJ1-3, with 8 nucleotides matching TRBD1. Germline V gives CDR1 MNHEY, CDR2 SVGAGI. The CDR3 loop spans 15 amino acids. V lost 2 bases and J lost 4; bases outside the gene matches: 4. The CDR3, as DNA: TGTGCCAGCAGTTACACGGGACAGGCGGGAAACACCATATATTTT. Encoded protein: CASSYTGQAGNTIYF.

V gene TRBV2 combines with J gene TRBJ1-5; TRBD1 agrees at 7 bases. The CDR3 runs to 15 residues. J lost 4 bases, V lost 6 bases, and 9 bases had no gene match. CDR1 is SNHLY and CDR2 is FYNNEI in the germline V gene. The CDR3 sequence is CASRTGQPLNQPQHF. The CDR3 bases are TGTGCCAGCAGGACGGGACAGCCCCTGAATCAGCCCCAGCATTTT.

The rearrangement joins TRBV4-3 to TRBJ1-3; 10 nucleotides align to TRBD1. CDR1 is LGHNA and CDR2 is YSLEER in the germline V gene. The V gene end was trimmed by 1 base and the J gene end by 7 bases; junction bases not matched to a gene: 13. CDR3 length: 18 residues. The CDR3 DNA sequence: TGCGCCAGCAGCCAAGCACCCTACAGGACAGGGGGGTGGAACACCATATATTTT. Its translation: CASSQAPYRTGGWNTIYF.

The CDR3 spells CASSPVRDRGQTYGYTF. CDR3 coding DNA: TGTGCCAGCAGTCCTGTCCGGGACAGGGGGCAAACCTATGGCTACACCTTC. The chain uses TRBV28 and TRBJ1-2; 12 positions agree with TRBD1. V was pared by 5 bases and J by 4 bases, with 11 bases of the junction left unmatched. The CDR3 length is 17 residues. CDR1 is MDHEN, CDR2 SYDVKM, per germline.

This chain uses TRBV12-5 with TRBJ2-3, with D possibly TRBD1 on 6 matching bases. The CDR3 runs 13 residues. Germline values: CDR1 LGHNT, CDR2 FRNRAP. The germline V and J ends were trimmed by 7 bases and 4 bases, with 12 bases remaining between them. CDR3 amino acids: CASAPQGPDTQYF. For the CDR3, the DNA is TGTGCTAGTGCTCCACAGGGTCCAGATACGCAGTATTTT.

The chain is built from TRBV11-2 and TRBJ2-7; the D is unclear. The CDR3 covers 15 residues. CDR1 is SGHAT, CDR2 FQNNGV, per germline. Trimming took 5 bases from V and 3 from J, leaving 17 bases between them. CDR3 sequence: CASSRLPGPDYEQYF. The CDR3 coding sequence is TGTGCCAGCAGCCGCCTTCCCGGTCCCGACTACGAGCAGTACTTC.

The chain carries TRBV15 and TRBJ2-3; D is unclear. Trimming pared 9 bases from V and 6 bases from J, leaving 16 bases between. In germline, CDR1 is LNHNV, CDR2 YYDKDF (reference sequence). This CDR3 region has 13 residues. CDR3 DNA: TGTGCCACTTCTCCCCGACTGTCGGATACGCAGTATTTT. Encoded protein: CATSPRLSDTQYF.

The chain is built from TRBV28 and TRBJ1-2; 9 bases line up with TRBD1. The J segment lost 4 bases and the V segment lost 6 bases, leaving 9 bases of the junction unmatched. CDR1 and CDR2 from the germline V gene are MDHEN and SYDVKM. The CDR3 length is 15 residues. CDR3 residues: CASSPPGTGTYGYTF. In nucleotides, the CDR3 is TGTGCCAGCAGCCCCCCCGGGACAGGGACCTATGGCTACACCTTC.

The chain is built from TRBV6-5 and TRBJ2-7; D might be TRBD2 (6 bases). Germline values: CDR1 MNHEY, CDR2 SVGAGI. Trimming removed 7 bases at V and 2 bases at J, with 18 bases between. There are 15 residues in the CDR3. The CDR3 nucleotides read TGTGCCAGCACCGCAGGAGGGGTCCCGACCTACGAGCAGTACTTC. As protein: CASTAGGVPTYEQYF.

This chain uses TRBV9 with TRBJ1-5; 8 nucleotides align to TRBD1. Losses at the gene ends were 2 bases for V and 2 bases for J; bases not matched to a gene: 3. The CDR3 spans 15 residues. Per germline, CDR1 SGDLS and CDR2 YYNGEE. CDR3 amino acids: CASSVAGQGNQPQHF. In DNA form, the CDR3 reads TGTGCCAGCAGCGTGGCGGGACAGGGCAATCAGCCCCAGCATTTT.

The rearrangement uses TRBV5-1 and TRBJ1-1; TRBD1 matches 10 bases. J gave up 2 bases and V 3 bases, and 4 bases lay outside the gene matches. The length of the CDR3 is 15 residues. Looked up from germline, CDR1 is SGHRS and CDR2 is YFSETQ. As DNA, the CDR3 is TGCGCCAGCAGCTCCGGACAGGGGGTTAACACTGAAGCTTTCTTT. It codes for CASSSGQGVNTEAFF.